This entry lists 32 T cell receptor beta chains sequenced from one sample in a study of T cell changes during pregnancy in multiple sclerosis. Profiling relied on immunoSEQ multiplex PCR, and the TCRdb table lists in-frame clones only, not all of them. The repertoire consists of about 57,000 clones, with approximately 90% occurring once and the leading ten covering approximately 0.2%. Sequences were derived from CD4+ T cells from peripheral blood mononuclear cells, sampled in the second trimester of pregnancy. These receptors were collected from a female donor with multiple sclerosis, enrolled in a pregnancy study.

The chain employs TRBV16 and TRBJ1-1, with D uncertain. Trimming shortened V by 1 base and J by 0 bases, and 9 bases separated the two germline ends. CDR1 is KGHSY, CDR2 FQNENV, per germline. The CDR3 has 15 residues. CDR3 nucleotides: TGTGCCAGCAGCCAATTTGGGCCGATGAACACTGAAGCTTTCTTT. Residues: CASSQFGPMNTEAFF.

CDR3 amino acids: CASGFSGLNTEAFF. In nucleotides, the CDR3 is TGTGCTAGTGGTTTTTCAGGGTTGAACACTGAAGCTTTCTTT. V gene TRBV12-5 combines with J gene TRBJ1-1, with D maybe TRBD1 (5 bases). V lost 3 bases to trimming and J lost 0 bases, with 8 bases between them. The CDR3 runs 14 residues. In germline, CDR1 is LGHNT, CDR2 FRNRAP.

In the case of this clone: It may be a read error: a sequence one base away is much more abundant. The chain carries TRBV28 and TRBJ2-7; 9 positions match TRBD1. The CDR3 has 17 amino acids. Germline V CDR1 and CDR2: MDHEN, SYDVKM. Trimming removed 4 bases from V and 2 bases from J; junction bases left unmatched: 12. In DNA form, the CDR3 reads TGTGCCAGCAGTTCCCATTCCGAATGGACAGGGGCCTACGAGCAGTACTTC. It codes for CASSSHSEWTGAYEQYF.

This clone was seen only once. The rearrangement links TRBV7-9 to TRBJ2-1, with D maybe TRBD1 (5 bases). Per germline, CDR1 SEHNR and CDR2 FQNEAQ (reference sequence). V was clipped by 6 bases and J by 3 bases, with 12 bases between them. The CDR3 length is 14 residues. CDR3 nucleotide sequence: TGTGCCAGCAGGAACTCCGGACACTACAATGAGCAGTTCTTC. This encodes CASRNSGHYNEQFF.

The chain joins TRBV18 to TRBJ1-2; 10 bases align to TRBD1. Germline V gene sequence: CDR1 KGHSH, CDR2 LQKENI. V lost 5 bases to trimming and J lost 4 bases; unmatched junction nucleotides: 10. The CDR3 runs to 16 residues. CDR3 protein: CASSSTGGESTYGYTF. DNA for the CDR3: TGTGCCAGCTCATCGACAGGGGGCGAAAGCACCTATGGCTACACCTTC.

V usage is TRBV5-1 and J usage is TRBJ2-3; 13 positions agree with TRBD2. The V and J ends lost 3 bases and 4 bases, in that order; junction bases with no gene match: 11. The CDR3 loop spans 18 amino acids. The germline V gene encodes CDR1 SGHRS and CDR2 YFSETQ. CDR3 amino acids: CASSSRGTSGAGPDTQYF. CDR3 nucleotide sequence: TGCGCCAGCAGCTCCAGAGGGACTAGCGGGGCCGGCCCAGATACGCAGTATTTT.

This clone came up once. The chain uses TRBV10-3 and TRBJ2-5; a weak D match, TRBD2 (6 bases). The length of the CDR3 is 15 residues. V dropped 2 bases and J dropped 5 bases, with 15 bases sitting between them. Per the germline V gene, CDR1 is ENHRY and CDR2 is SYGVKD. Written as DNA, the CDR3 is TGTGCCATCAGTGAGGGCCGGGGCGGGACTGAGACCCAGTACTTC. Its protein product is CAISEGRGGTETQYF.

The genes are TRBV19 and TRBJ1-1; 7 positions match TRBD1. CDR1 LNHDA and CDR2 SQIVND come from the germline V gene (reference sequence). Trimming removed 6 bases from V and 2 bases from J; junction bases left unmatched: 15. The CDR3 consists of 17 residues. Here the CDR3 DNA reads TGTGCCAGTAGCCTCCATCCGGCACAGGGGAAAAACACTGAAGCTTTCTTT. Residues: CASSLHPAQGKNTEAFF. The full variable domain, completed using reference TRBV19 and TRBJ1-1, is DGGITQSPKYLFRKEGQNVTLSCEQNLNHDAMYWYRQDPGQGLRLIYYSQIVNDFQKGDIAEGYSVSREKKESFPLTVTSAQKNPTAFYLCASSLHPAQGKNTEAFFGQGTRLTVV.

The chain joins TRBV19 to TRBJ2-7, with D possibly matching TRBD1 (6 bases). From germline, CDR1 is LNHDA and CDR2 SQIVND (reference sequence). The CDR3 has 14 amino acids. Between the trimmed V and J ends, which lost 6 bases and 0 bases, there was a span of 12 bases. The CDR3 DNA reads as TGTGCCAGTAGGATAACACAGGGCTCCTACGAGCAGTACTTC. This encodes CASRITQGSYEQYF.

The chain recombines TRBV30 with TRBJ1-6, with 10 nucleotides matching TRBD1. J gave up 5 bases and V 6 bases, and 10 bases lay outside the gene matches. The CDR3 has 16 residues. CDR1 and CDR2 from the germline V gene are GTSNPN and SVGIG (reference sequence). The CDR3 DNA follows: TGTGCCTGCCGCTGGGCTGGACAGGGGGATAATTCACCCCTCCACTTT. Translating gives CACRWAGQGDNSPLHF.

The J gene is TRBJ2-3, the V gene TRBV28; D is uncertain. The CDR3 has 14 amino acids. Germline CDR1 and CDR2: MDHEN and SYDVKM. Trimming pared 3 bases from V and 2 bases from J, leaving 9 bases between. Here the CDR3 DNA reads TGTGCCAGCAGTTTCGCACGAGCCACAGATACGCAGTATTTT. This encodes CASSFARATDTQYF.

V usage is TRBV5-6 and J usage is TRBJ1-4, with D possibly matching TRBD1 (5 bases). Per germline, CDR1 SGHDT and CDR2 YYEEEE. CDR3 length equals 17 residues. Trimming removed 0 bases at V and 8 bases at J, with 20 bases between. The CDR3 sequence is CASSLGYGRRDREKLFF. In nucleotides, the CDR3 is TGTGCCAGCAGCTTGGGCTACGGGAGAAGGGACCGCGAAAAACTGTTTTTT.

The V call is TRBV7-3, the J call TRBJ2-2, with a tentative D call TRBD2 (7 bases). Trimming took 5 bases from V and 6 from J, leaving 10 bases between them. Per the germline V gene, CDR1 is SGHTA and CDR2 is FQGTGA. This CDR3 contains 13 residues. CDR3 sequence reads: CASSQGGAGELFF. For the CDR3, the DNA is TGTGCCAGCAGCCAAGGGGGGGCCGGGGAGCTGTTTTTT.

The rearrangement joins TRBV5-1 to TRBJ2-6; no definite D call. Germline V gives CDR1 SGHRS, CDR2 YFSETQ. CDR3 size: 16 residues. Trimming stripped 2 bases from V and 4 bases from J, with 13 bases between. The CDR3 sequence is CASSFFDGSGANVLTF. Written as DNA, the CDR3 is TGCGCCAGCAGCTTTTTCGACGGGTCCGGGGCCAACGTCCTGACTTTC.

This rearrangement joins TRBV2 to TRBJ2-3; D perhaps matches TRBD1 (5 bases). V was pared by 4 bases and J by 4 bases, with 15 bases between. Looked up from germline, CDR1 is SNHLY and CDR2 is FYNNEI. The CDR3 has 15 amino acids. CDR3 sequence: CASSGTYLGSDTQYF. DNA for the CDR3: TGTGCCAGCAGTGGGACATACCTTGGGTCAGATACGCAGTATTTT.

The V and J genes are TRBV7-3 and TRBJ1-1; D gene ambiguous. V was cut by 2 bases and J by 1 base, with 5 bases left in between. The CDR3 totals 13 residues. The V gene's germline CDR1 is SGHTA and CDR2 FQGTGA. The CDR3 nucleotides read TGTGCCAGCAGCTTATCCCGGAACACTGAAGCTTTCTTT. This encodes CASSLSRNTEAFF.

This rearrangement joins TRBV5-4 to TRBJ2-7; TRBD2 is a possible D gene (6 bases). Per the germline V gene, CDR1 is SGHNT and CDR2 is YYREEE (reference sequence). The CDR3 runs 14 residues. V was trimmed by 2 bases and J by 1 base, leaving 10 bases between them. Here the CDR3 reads CASSFGGLSYEQYF. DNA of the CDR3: TGTGCCAGCAGCTTCGGGGGACTGTCCTACGAGCAGTACTTC. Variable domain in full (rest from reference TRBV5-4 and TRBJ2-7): ETGVTQSPTHLIKTRGQQVTLRCSSQSGHNTVSWYQQALGQGPQFIFQYYREEENGRGNFPPRFSGLQFPNYSSELNVNALELDDSALYLCASSFGGLSYEQYFGPGTRLTVT.

The CDR3 here is CASSYSQGRANEKLFF. As DNA, the CDR3 is TGTGCCAGCAGTTACTCGCAGGGGAGGGCTAATGAAAAACTGTTTTTT. The genes are TRBV6-6 and TRBJ1-4, with D perhaps TRBD1 (6 bases). Trimming shortened V by 0 bases and J by 3 bases, and 11 bases separated the two germline ends. Germline V gene data show CDR1 as MNHNY and CDR2 as SVGAGI (reference sequence). This CDR3 has 16 amino acids.

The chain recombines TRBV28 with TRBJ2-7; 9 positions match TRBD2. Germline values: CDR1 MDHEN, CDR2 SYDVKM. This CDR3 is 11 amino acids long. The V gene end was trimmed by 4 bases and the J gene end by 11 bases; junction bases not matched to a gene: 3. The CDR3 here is CASSSSGRKYF. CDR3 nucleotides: TGTGCCAGCAGTTCCAGCGGGAGGAAGTACTTC.

CDR3 in DNA: TGTGCCAGCAGCCAGATCTACTCGGGGGAGCTGTTTTTT. Translation gives CASSQIYSGELFF. The chain links TRBV14 to TRBJ2-2; D uncertain. The CDR3 has 13 amino acids. Trimming shortened V by 3 bases and J by 8 bases, and 10 bases separated the two germline ends. Germline V CDR1 and CDR2: SGHDN, FVKESK.

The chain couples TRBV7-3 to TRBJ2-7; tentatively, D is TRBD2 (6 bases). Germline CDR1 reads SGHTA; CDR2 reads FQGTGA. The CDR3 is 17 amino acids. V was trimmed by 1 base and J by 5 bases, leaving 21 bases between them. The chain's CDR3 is CASSLRGVLGSVDEQYF. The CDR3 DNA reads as TGTGCCAGCAGCTTAAGGGGGGTTCTCGGGAGCGTCGACGAGCAGTACTTC.

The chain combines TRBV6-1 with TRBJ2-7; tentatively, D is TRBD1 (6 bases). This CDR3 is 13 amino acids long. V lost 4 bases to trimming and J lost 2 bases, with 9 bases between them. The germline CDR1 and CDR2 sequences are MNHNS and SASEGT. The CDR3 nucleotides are TGTGCCAGCAGTGCGGACAGCGCCTACGAGCAGTACTTC. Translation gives CASSADSAYEQYF.

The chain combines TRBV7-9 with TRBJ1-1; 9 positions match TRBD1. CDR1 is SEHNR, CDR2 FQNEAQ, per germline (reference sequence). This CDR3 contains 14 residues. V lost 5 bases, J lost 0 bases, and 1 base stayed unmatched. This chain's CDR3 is CASSRTGVNTEAFF. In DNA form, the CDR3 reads TGTGCCAGCAGCCGGACAGGGGTGAACACTGAAGCTTTCTTT.

The CDR3 DNA is TGTGCCAGCAGCTTAGGCCAGGGTCCTATGGACACTGAAGCTTTCTTT. Its translation: CASSLGQGPMDTEAFF. V gene TRBV7-6 combines with J gene TRBJ1-1; D is possibly TRBD1 (5 bases). Trimming took off 1 base at V and 3 bases at J, with 15 bases between the two ends. This CDR3 has 16 amino acids. The germline gives CDR1 SGHVS, CDR2 FNYEAQ.

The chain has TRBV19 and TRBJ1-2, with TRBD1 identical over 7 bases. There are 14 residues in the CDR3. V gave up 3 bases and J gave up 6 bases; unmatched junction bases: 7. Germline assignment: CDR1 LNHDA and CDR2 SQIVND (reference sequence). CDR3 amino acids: CASSMVQGKDGYTF. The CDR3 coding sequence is TGTGCCAGTAGTATGGTACAGGGGAAGGATGGCTACACCTTC. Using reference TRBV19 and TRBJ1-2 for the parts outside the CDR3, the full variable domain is DGGITQSPKYLFRKEGQNVTLSCEQNLNHDAMYWYRQDPGQGLRLIYYSQIVNDFQKGDIAEGYSVSREKKESFPLTVTSAQKNPTAFYLCASSMVQGKDGYTFGSGTRLTVV.

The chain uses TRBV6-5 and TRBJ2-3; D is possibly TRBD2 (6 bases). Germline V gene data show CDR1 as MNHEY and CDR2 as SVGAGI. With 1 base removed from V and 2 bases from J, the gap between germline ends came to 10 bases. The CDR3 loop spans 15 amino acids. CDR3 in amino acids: CASSYFGEVTDTQYF. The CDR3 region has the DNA TGTGCCAGCAGTTACTTTGGGGAGGTCACAGATACGCAGTATTTT.

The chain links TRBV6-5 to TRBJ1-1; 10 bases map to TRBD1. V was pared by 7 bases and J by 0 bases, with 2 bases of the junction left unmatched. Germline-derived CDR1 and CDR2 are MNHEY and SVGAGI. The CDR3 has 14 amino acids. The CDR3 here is CASKGTGVNTEAFF. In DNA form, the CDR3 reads TGTGCCAGCAAGGGGACAGGGGTGAACACTGAAGCTTTCTTT.

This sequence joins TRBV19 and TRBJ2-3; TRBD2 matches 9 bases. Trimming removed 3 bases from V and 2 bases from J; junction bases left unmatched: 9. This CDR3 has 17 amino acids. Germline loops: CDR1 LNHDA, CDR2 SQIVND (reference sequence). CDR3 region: CASSIRTAGGPTDTQYF. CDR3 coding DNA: TGTGCCAGTAGTATTAGAACGGCGGGAGGGCCCACAGATACGCAGTATTTT.

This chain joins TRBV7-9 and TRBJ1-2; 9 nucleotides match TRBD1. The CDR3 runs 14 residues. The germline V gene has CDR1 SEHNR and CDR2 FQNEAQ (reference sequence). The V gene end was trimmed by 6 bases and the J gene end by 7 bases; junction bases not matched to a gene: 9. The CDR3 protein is CASRPDRGSAGYTF. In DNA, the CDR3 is TGTGCCAGCAGGCCCGACAGGGGGTCTGCTGGCTACACCTTC.

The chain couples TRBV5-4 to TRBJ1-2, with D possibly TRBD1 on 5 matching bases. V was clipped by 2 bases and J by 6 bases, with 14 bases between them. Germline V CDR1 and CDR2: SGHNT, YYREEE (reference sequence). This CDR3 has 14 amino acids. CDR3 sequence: CASSFIRGEDGYTF. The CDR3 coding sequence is TGTGCCAGCAGCTTTATAAGGGGCGAGGATGGCTACACCTTC.

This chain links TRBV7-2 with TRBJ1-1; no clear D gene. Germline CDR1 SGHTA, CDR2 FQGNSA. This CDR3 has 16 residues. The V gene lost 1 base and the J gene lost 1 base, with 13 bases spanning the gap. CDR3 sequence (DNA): TGTGCCAGCAGCTTAGTACCGAGCAGGCCGAACACTGAAGCTTTCTTT. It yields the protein CASSLVPSRPNTEAFF. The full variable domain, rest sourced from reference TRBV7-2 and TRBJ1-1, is GAGVSQSPSNKVTEKGKDVELRCDPISGHTALYWYRQSLGQGLEFLIYFQGNSAPDKSGLPSDRFSAERTGGSVSTLTIQRTQQEDSAVYLCASSLVPSRPNTEAFFGQGTRLTVV.

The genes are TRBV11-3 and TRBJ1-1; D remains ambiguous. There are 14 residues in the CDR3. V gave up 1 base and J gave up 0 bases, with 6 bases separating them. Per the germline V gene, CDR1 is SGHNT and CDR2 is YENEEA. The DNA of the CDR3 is TGTGCCAGCAGCTTAGGTAACATGAACACTGAAGCTTTCTTT. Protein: CASSLGNMNTEAFF. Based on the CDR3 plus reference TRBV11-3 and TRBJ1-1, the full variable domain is EAGVVQSPRYKIIEKKQPVAFWCNPISGHNTLYWYLQNLGQGPELLIRYENEEAVDDSQLPKDRFSAERLKGVDSTLKIQPAELGDSAVYLCASSLGNMNTEAFFGQGTRLTVV.